The TCR beta chain described here comes from a study of blood T cell repertoires in COVID-19. At the level of the study: The United States, Italy and Spain provided the acute and convalescent COVID-19 samples. In each case, the material was cDNA or gDNA derived from T cells, B-cell-depleted T cells, or PBMCs.

This CDR3 spans 14 amino acids. Per germline, CDR1 SSHAT and CDR2 FNYEAQ (reference sequence). With 5 bases clipped from V and 6 bases from J, the junction kept 5 bases outside the gene matches. Authors' data handling: The assay estimated nucleated cells by amplifying reference gene primers. Some clones are missing from TCRdb's copy, which holds only in-frame ones; the method was immunoSEQ multiplex PCR. That table is the source of V, J and clone size, and D and trimming were worked out from the DNA. Among about 410,000 clones listed, less than 95% were seen once. Participants came from some 23 US areas, aged about 18 to 89 years.

Sequenced input: PBMCs or T cells enriched from blood (not recorded which). The receptor was derived from a man younger than 30 who had recovered from COVID-19. The genes are TRBV7-7 and TRBJ2-3, with 10 positions matching TRBD2. This chain's CDR3 is CASSRGLAVDTQYF. CDR3 DNA: TGTGCCAGCAGCAGAGGACTAGCGGTGGATACGCAGTATTTT.